The T cell receptor beta chain described here comes from a study of blood T cell repertoires in COVID-19. Across the study: Some COVID-19 samples were acute and others convalescent; all came from the United States, Italy and Spain. Sources were T cells, B-cell-depleted T cells, or PBMCs; the material itself was cDNA or gDNA.

In the authors' methods: Quantification of nucleated cells was approximated via reference gene primer amplification. Sequenced by immunoSEQ multiplex PCR; TCRdb stores in-frame clones only, minus some. The V and J calls and clone size come from that table; D and trimming were worked out from the DNA. In the table there are about 210,000 clones, roughly nine tenths of which are singletons. Looked up from germline, CDR1 is GTSNPN and CDR2 is SVGIG (reference sequence). This CDR3 has 14 amino acids. Between the trimmed V and J ends, which lost 0 bases and 4 bases, there was a span of 9 bases. The V and J genes are TRBV30 and TRBJ2-2; D is possibly TRBD2 (5 bases). The source material was peripheral blood. The receptor was isolated from a man aged 25 to 45 with acute or convalescent COVID-19. Here the CDR3 DNA reads TGTGCCTGGAGTGTACTAGACCCCACCGGGGAGCTGTTTTTT. Translation gives CAWSVLDPTGELFF.